The sample holds one count of the clone carrying this T cell receptor (beta chain). Its target is unknown. The data belong to a study of OX40 agonist ivuxolimab in advanced cancers. As for the study in general: Patients were infused with ivuxolimab every 2 weeks at 0.01 to 10 mg/kg. Dose-escalation patients had hepatocellular carcinoma, melanoma, renal cell or head and neck cancer. The dose-escalation cohort was about 83% male, with a mean age of about 56 years, ranging about 23 to 90. Study results and caveats: At doses 0.1 to 3.0 mg/kg, CD4+ and CD8+ clones expanded.

Generated by immunoSEQ multiplex PCR, the TCRdb table keeps only in-frame clones and is missing some. This table has fewer than 75,000 clones, roughly 90% appearing once. The CDR3 runs to 13 residues. CDR1 is SGHNT, CDR2 YYREEE, per germline (reference sequence). Trimming took 0 bases from V and 0 from J, leaving 4 bases between them. The receptor's source is an adult with an advanced solid tumor such as melanoma, head and neck, liver or kidney cancer. Sequencing was performed on CD4+ or CD8+ T cells sorted from blood, taken in a trial of the OX40 agonist ivuxolimab. The rearrangement joins TRBV5-4 to TRBJ2-7; D is uncertain. The DNA for the CDR3 is TGTGCCAGCAGCTTGGATACCTCCTACGAGCAGTACTTC. Translation: CASSLDTSYEQYF.